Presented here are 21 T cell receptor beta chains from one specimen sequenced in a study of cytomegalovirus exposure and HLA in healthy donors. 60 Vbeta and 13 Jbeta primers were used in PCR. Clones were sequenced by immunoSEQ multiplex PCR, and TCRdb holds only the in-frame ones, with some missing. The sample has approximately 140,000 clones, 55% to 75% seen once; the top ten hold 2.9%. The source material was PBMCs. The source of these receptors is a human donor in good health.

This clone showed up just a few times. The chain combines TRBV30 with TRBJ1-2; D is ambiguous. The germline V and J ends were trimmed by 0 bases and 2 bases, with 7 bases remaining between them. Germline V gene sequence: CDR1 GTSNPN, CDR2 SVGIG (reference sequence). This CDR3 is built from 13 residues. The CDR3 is CAWSVLGNYGYTF. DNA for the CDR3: TGTGCCTGGAGTGTACTAGGGAACTATGGCTACACCTTC.

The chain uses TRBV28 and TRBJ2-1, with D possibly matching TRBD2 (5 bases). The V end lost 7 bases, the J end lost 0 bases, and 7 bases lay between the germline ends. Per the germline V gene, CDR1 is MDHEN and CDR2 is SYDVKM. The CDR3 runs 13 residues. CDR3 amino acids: CASTGYSYNEQFF. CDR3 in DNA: TGTGCCAGCACGGGATACTCCTACAATGAGCAGTTCTTC.

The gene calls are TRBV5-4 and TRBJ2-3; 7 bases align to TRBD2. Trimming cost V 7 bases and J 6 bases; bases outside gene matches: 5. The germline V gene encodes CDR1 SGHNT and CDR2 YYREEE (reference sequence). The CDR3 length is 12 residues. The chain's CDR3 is CASSAGVDTQYF. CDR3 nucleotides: TGTGCCAGCTCTGCGGGGGTGGATACGCAGTATTTT.

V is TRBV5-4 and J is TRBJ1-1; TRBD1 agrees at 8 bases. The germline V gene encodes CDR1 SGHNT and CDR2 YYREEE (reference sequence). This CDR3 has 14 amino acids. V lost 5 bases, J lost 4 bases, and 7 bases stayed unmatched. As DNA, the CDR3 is TGTGCCAGCAGTCCAGGGGGCAGGGCCACTGAAGCTTTCTTT. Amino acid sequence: CASSPGGRATEAFF.

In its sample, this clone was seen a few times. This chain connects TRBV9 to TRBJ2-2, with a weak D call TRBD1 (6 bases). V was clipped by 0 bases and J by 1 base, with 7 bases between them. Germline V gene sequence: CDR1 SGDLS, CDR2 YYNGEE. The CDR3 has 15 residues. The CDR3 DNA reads TGTGCCAGCAGCGTAGTACAGGGGAACACCGGGGAGCTGTTTTTT. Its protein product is CASSVVQGNTGELFF.

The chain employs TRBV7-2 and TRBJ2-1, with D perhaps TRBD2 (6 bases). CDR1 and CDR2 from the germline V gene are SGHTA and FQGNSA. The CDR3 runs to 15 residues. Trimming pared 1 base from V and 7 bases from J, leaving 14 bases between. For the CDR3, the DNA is TGTGCCAGCAGCTTAGGGTATTCGAGCGGGAATGAGCAGTTCTTC. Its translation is CASSLGYSSGNEQFF.

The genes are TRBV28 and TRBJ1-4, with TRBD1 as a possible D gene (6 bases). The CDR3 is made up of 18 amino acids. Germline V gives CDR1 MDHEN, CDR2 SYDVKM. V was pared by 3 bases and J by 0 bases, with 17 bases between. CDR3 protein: CASSFLGAGRATNEKLFF. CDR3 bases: TGTGCCAGCAGTTTTTTGGGGGCTGGTAGGGCAACTAATGAAAAACTGTTTTTT.

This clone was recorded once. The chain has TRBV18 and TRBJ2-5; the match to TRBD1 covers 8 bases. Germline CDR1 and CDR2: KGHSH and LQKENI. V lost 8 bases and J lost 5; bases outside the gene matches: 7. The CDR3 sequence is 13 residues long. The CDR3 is CASETGAGETQYF. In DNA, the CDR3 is TGTGCCAGCGAGACAGGGGCCGGGGAGACCCAGTACTTC.

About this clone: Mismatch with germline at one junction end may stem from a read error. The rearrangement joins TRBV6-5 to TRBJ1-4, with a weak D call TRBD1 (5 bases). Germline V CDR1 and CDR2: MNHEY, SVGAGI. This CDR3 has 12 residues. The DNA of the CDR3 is TGCAGGGTACAAGTCTCTAATGAAAAACTGTTTTTT. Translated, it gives CRVQVSNEKLFF.

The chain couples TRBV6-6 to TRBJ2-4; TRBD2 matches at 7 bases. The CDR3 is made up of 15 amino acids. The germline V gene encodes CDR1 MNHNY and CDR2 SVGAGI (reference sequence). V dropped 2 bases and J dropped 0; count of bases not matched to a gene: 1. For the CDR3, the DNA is TGTGCCAGCAGTTACGGGGGGGTAGCCAAAAACATTCAGTACTTC. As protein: CASSYGGVAKNIQYF.

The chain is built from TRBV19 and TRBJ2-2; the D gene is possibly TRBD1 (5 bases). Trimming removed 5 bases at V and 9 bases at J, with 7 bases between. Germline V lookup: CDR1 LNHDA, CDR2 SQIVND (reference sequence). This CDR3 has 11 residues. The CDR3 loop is CASSQGRELFF. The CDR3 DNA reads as TGTGCCAGTAGTCAGGGCAGGGAGCTGTTTTTT.

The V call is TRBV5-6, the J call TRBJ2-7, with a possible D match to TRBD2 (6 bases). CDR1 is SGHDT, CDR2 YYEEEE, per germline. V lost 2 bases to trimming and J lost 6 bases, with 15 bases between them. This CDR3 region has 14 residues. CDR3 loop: CASSFPAGVGEQYF. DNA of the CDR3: TGTGCCAGCAGCTTTCCAGCGGGTGTTGGCGAGCAGTACTTC.

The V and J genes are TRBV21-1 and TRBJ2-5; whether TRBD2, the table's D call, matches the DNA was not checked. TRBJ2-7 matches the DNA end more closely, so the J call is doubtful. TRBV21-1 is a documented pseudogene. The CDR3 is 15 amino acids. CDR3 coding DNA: TGTGCCAGCAGCGCCTGTCCCCAACCGTCCTACGAGCAGTACTTC. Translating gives CASSACPQPSYEQYF.

CDR3 loop: CAWSVNPGPQHF. CDR3 in DNA: TGTGCCTGGAGTGTCAACCCAGGGCCCCAGCATTTT. The J gene is TRBJ1-5, the V gene TRBV30, with D unclear. CDR1 and CDR2 from the germline V gene are GTSNPN and SVGIG (reference sequence). The CDR3 length is 12 residues. The V end lost 0 bases, the J end lost 9 bases, and 9 bases lay between the germline ends.

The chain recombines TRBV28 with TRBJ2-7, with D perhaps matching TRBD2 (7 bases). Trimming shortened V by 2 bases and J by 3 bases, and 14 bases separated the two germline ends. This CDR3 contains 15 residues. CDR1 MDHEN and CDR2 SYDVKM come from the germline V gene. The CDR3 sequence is CASSLPGGPYYEQYF. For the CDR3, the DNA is TGTGCCAGCAGTTTACCCGGGGGGCCGTACTACGAGCAGTACTTC.

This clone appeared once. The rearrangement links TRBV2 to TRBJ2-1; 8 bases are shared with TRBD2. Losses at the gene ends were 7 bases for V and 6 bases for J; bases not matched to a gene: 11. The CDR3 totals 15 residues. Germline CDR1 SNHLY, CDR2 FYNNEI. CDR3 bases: TGTGCCAGCACCTGGGCTAGCGGGTACCCCAATGAGCAGTTCTTC. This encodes CASTWASGYPNEQFF. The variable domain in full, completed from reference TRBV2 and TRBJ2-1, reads EPEVTQTPSHQVTQMGQEVILRCVPISNHLYFYWYRQILGQKVEFLVSFYNNEISEKSEIFDDQFSVERPDGSNFTLKIRSTKLEDSAMYFCASTWASGYPNEQFFGPGTRLTVL.

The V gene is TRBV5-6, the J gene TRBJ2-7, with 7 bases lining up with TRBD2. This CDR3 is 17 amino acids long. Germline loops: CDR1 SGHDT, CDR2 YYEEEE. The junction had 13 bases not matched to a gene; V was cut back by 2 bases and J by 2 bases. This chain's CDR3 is CASSLYYSGAGPYEQYF. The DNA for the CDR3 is TGTGCCAGCAGCTTATACTACAGCGGGGCGGGCCCCTACGAGCAGTACTTC.

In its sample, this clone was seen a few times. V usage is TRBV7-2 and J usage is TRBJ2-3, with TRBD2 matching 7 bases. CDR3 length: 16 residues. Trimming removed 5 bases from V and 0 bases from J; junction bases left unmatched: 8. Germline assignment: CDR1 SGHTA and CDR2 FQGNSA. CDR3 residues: CASSPGLHFSTDTQYF. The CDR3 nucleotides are TGTGCCAGCAGCCCGGGACTACACTTCAGCACAGATACGCAGTATTTT.

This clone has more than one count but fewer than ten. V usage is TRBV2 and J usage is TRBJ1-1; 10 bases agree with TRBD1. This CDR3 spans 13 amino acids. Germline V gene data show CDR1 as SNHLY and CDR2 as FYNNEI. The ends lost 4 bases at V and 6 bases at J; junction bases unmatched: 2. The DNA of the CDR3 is TGTGCCAGCAGTGGGGACAGGGGTTCTGAAGCTTTCTTT. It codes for CASSGDRGSEAFF.

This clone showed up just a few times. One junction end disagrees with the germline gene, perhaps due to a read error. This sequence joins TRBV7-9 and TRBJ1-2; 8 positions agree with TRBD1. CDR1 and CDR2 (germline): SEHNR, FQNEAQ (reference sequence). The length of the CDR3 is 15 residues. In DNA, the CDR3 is TGTTCCAGCACTCCCGGACAGGGCTTTAACTATGGCTACACCTTC. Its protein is CSSTPGQGFNYGYTF. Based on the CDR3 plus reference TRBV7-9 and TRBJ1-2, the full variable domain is DTGVSQNPRHKITKRGQNVTFRCDPISEHNRLYWYRQTLGQGPEFLTYFQNEAQLEKSRLLSDRFSAERPKGSFSTLEIQRTEQGDSAMYLCSSTPGQGFNYGYTFGSGTRLTVV.

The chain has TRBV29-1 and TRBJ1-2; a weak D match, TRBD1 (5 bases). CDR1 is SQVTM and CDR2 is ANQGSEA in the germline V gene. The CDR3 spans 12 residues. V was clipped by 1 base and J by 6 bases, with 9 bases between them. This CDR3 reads CSVEGGANGYTF. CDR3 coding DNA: TGCAGCGTTGAAGGGGGCGCGAATGGCTACACCTTC. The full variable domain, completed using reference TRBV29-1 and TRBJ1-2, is SAVISQKPSRDICQRGTSLTIQCQVDSQVTMMFWYRQQPGQSLTLIATANQGSEATYESGFVIDKFPISRPNLTFSTLTVSNMSPEDSSIYLCSVEGGANGYTFGSGTRLTVV.